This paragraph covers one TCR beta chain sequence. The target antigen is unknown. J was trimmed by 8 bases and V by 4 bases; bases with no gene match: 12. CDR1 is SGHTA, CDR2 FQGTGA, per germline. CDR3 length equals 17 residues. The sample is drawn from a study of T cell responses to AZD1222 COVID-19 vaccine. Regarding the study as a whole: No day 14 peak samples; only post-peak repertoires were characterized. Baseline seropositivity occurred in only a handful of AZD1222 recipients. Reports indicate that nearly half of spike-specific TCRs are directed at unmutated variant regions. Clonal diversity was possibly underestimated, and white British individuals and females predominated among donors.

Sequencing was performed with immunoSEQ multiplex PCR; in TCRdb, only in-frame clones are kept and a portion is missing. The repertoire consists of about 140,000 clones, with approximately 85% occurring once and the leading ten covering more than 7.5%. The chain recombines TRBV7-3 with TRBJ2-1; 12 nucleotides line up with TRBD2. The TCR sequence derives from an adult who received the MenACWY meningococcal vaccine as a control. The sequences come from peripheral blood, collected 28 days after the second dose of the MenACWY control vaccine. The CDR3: CASSSDRVASGRDEQFF. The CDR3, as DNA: TGTGCCAGCAGCTCCGACAGGGTCGCTAGCGGGAGGGATGAGCAGTTCTTC.